This T cell receptor (beta chain) was found in a study of shared clonotypes between healthy human individuals. Study-level points and caveats: Approximately 5.4% of naive CD4 clonotypes were common to four donors. Compared with clonotypes that all four donors shared, non-shared clonotypes had lower generation probabilities.

V shed 1 base and J 4 bases; nucleotides not matched to a gene: 6. CDR1 is SEHNR and CDR2 is FQNEAQ in the germline V gene (reference sequence). The CDR3 extends over 15 amino acids. Comments on this clone: Its antigen is as yet unknown.

The assay was immunoSEQ multiplex PCR, and TCRdb's table has in-frame clones only and misses some. The table includes approximately 640,000 clones, about two thirds detected once. The source is a woman in her thirties in good health. Input material: memory CD4+ T cells sorted from blood. Subset indicated: CD45RA-negative fraction. The chain combines TRBV7-9 with TRBJ2-5; 7 positions match TRBD2. CDR3 loop: CASSLGAGDGETQYF. CDR3 DNA sequence: TGTGCCAGCAGCTTAGGGGCGGGAGACGGAGAGACCCAGTACTTC.